The rows below give T cell receptor beta chains drawn from one sample of a study of shared clonotypes between healthy human individuals. The table came from immunoSEQ multiplex PCR; TCRdb's copy has only in-frame clones and leaves some out. This table has 950,000 to 1,300,000 clones, 75% appearing once. The specimen sequenced was memory CD4+ T cells sorted from blood. These receptors were taken from a man younger than 35 in good health. The CDR3 runs from the conserved cysteine through the conserved F or W. The size entry is marked missing in some rows and otherwise reads once, few, many or a size class.

few	TRBV7-9	12	TRBJ2-5	CASSFGGETQYF
.	TRBV7-6	13	TRBJ2-3	CASSLGVWDTQYF
.	TRBV6-1	14	TRBJ1-5	CASSVGLSNQPQHF
once	TRBV10-2	15	TRBJ2-1	CASSVSAGGPSEQFF
.	TRBV7-9	14	TRBJ2-5	CASSFAGGRETQYF
.	TRBV5-1	15	TRBJ2-1	CASSPYGQGVGEQFF
many	TRBV27	14	TRBJ1-1	CASSSRTGNTEAFF
.	TRBV2	14	TRBJ1-2	CASSEAVGVYGYTF
.	TRBV2	15	TRBJ1-5	CASSDSKGSNQPQHF
.	TRBV5-6	15	TRBJ2-1	CASSSQGVSYNEQFF
.	TRBV25-1	13	TRBJ2-1	CASKGTVYNEQFF
few	TRBV30	12	TRBJ2-3	CAWNRGTDTQYF
.	TRBV2	14	TRBJ2-7	CASSELAGAAEQYF
.	TRBV5-4	15	TRBJ1-1	CASSVPVGGNTEAFF
.	TRBV30	14	TRBJ1-5	CAWSVTDSNQPQHF
.	TRBV27	18	TRBJ2-3	CASRGGTVLAGGTDTQYF
.	TRBV6-4	13	TRBJ1-2	CASSPTVMGGYTF
.	TRBV10-3	14	TRBJ2-1	CATGLAGVYNEQFF
.	TRBV4-3	12	TRBJ2-2	CASSQGSGELFF
.	TRBV7-3	13	TRBJ2-6	CASRLSGANVLTF
.	TRBV5-1	15	TRBJ2-7	CASSLTSGASYEQYF
once	TRBV20-1	10	TRBJ2-7	CSAGTYEQYF
.	TRBV19	13	TRBJ2-7	CASSRGGAYEQYF
.	TRBV18	12	TRBJ2-7	CASSDGGYEQYF
.	TRBV7-3	15	TRBJ2-5	CASSPGETGAETQYF
.	TRBV27	20	TRBJ2-4	CASSKTKTPGTGDAKNIQYF
.	TRBV10-3	17	TRBJ2-1	CAISESATGGNPNEQFF
.	TRBV30	16	TRBJ1-3	CAWIRLRGSSGNTIYF
.	TRBV6-5	15	TRBJ2-1	CASSPSGISYNEQFF
few	TRBV15	13	TRBJ2-5	CATSSSRGETQYF
few	TRBV28	14	TRBJ1-2	CASSPGTGNYGYTF
.	TRBV6-1	15	TRBJ1-6	CASSEVHIYNSPLHF
.	TRBV6-5	12	TRBJ2-5	CASSYSSKTQYF
.	TRBV14	14	TRBJ2-3	CASSLSGLANTQYF
.	TRBV5-1	14	TRBJ2-2	CASSLDTVTGELFF
.	TRBV29-1	12	TRBJ2-5	CSVENLVETQYF